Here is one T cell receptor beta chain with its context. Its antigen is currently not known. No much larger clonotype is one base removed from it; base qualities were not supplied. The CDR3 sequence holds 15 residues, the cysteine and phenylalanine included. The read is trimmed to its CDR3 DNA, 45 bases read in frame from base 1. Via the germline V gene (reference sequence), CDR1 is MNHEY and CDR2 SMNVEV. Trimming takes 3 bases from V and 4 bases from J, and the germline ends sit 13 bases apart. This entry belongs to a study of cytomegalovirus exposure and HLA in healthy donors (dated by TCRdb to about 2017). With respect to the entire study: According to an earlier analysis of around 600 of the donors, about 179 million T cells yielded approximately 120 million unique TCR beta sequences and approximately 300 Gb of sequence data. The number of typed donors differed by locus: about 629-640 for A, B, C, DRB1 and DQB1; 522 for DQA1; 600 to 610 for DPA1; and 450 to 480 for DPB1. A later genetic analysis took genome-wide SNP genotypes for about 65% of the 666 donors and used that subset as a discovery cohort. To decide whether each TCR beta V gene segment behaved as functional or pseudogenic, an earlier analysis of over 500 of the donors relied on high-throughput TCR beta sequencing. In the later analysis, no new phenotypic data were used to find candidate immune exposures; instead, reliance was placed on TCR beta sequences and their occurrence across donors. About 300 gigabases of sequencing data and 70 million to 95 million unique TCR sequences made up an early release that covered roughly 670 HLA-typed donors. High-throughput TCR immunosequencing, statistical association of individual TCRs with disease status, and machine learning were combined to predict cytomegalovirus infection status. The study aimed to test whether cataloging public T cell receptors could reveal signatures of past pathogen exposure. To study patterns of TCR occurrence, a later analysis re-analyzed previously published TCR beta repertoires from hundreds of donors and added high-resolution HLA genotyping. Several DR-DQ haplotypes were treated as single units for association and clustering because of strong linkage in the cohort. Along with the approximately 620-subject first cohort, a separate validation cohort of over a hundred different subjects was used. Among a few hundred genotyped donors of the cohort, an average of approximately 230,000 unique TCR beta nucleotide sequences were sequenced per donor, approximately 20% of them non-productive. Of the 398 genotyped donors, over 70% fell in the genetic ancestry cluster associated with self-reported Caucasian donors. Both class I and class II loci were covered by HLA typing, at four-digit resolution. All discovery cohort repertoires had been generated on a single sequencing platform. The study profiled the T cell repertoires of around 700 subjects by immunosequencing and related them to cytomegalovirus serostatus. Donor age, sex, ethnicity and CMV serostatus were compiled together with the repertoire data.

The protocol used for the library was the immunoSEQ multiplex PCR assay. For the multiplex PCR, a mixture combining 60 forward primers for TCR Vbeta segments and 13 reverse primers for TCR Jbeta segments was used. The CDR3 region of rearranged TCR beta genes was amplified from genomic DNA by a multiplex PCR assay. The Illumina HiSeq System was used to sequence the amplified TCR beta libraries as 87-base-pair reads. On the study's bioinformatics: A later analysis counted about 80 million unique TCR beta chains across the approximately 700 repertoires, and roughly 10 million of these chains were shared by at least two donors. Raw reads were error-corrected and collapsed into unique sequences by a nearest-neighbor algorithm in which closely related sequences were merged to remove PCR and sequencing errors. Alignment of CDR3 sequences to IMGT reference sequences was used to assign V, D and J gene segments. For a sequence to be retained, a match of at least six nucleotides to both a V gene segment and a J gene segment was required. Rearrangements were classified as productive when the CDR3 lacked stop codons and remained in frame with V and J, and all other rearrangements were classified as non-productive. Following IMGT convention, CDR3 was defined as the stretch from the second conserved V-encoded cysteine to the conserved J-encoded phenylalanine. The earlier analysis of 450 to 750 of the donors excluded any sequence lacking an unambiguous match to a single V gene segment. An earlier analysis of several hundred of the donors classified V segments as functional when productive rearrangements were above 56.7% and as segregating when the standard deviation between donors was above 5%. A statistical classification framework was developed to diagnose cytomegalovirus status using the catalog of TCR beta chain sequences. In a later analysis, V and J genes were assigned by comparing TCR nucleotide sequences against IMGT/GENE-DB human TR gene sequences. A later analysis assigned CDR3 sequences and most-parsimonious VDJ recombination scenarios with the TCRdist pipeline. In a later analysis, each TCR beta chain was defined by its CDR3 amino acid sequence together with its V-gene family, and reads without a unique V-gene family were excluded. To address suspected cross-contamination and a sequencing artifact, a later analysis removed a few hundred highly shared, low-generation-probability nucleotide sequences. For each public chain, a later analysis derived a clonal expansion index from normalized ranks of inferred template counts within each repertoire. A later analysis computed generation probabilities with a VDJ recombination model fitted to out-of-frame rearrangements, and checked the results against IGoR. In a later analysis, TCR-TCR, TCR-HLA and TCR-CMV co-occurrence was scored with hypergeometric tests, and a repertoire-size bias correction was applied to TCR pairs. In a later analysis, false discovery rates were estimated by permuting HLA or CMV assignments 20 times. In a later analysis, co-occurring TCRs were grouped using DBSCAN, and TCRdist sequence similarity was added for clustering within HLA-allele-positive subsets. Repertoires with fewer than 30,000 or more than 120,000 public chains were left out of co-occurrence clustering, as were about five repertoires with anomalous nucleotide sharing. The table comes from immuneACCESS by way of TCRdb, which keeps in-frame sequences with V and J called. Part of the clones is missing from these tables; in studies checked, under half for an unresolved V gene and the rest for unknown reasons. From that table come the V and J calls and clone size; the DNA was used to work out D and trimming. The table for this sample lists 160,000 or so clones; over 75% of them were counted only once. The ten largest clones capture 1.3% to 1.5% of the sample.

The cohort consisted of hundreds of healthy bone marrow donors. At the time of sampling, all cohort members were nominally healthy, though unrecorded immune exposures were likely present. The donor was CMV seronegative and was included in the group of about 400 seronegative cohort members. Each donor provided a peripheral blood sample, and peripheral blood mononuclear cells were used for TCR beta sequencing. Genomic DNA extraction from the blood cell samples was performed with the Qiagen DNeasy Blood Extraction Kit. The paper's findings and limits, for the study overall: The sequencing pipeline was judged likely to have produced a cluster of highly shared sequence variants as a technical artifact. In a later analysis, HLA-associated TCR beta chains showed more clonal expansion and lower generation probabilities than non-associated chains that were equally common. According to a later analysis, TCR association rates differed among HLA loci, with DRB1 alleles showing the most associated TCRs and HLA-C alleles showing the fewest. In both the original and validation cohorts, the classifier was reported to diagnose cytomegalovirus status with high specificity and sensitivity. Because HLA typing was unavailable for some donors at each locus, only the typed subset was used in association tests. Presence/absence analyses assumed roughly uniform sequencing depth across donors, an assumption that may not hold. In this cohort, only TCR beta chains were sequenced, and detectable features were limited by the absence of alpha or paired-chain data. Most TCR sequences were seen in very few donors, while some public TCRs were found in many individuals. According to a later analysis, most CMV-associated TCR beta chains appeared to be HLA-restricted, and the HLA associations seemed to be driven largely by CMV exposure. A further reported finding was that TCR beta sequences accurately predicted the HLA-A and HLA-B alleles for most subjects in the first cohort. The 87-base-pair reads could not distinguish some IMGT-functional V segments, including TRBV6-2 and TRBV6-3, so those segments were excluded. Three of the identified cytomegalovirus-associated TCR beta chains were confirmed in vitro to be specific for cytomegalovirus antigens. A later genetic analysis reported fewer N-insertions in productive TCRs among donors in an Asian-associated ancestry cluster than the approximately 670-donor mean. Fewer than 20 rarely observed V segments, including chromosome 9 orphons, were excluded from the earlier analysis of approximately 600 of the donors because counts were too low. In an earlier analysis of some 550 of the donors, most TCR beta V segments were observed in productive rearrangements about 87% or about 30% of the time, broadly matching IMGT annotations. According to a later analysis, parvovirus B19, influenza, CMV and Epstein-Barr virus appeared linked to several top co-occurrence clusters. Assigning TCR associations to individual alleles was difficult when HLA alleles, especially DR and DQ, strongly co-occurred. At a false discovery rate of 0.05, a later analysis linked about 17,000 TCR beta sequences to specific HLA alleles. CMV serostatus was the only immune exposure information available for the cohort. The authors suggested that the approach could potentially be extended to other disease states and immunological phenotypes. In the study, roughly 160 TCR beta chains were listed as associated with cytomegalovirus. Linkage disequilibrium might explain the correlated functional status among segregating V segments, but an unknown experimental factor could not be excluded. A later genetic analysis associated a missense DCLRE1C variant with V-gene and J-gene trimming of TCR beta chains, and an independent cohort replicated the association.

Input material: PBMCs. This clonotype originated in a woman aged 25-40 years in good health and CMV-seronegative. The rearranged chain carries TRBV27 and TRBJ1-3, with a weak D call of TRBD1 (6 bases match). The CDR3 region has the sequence CASSLAGTLGNTIYF. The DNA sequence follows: TGTGCCAGCAGTTTGGCCGGGACACTCGGAAACACCATATATTTT.